The 25 T cell receptor beta chains reported below all come from one sample, sequenced in a study of identical twins. TCRdb independently ran MiXCR on the 5' RACE reads; one entry per CDR3 protein. The sample lists about 520,000 distinct CDR3 sequences, roughly 21% occurring once. These data also formed part of another study, on T cells expressing NK-cell markers.

Source material: CD4+ T cells sorted from blood. Receptor source: a woman younger than 35 in good health.

This clonotype was seen only a few times. The V and J genes are TRBV12-3 or TRBV12-4 and TRBJ1-2, with 7 nucleotides matching TRBD1. Trimming cost V 4 bases and J 4 bases; bases outside gene matches: 6. This CDR3 contains 14 residues. DNA for the CDR3: TGTGCCAGCAGTTCCCGACAGGGACGCTATGGCTACACCTTC. Translated: CASSSRQGRYGYTF.

V gene TRBV6-1 combines with J gene TRBJ1-5, with a tentative D call TRBD1 (5 bases). CDR1 and CDR2 from the germline V gene are MNHNS and SASEGT. The CDR3 is 13 amino acids. Trimming shortened V by 5 bases and J by 4 bases, and 9 bases separated the two germline ends. DNA for the CDR3: TGTGCCAGCAGTAGGACAAGAAATCAGCCCCAGCATTTT. It is translated as CASSRTRNQPQHF.

The gene calls are TRBV7-9 and TRBJ1-2; the D is unclear. Trimming took 8 bases from V and 8 from J, leaving 12 bases between them. Germline values: CDR1 SEHNR, CDR2 FQNEAQ (reference sequence). This CDR3 has 11 amino acids. CDR3 in amino acids: CASGEAEGYTF. CDR3 bases: TGTGCCAGCGGAGAGGCGGAGGGCTACACCTTC.

The sample holds many counts of this clonotype. The chain recombines TRBV7-9 with TRBJ2-1; tentative D call: TRBD1 (6 bases). Per the germline V gene, CDR1 is SEHNR and CDR2 is FQNEAQ (reference sequence). The CDR3 extends over 14 amino acids. V lost 11 bases to trimming and J lost 10 bases, with 24 bases between them. DNA of the CDR3: TGTGCCCAGACCCCGCCCAGGGGAATTTGGGAGCAGTTCTTC. It yields the protein CAQTPPRGIWEQFF.

This clonotype was recorded a few times. The chain is built from TRBV27 and TRBJ1-6; 7 nucleotides agree with TRBD1. Germline CDR1 and CDR2: MNHEY and SMNVEV (reference sequence). The junction had 8 bases not matched to a gene; V was cut back by 6 bases and J by 9 bases. The CDR3 contains 14 residues. The CDR3 reads CASRINRGVSPLHF. CDR3 nucleotides: TGTGCCAGCAGGATAAACAGGGGCGTTTCACCCCTCCACTTT.

The rearrangement uses TRBV6-1 and TRBJ2-7, with 8 bases identical to TRBD2. V trimming: 6 bases; J trimming: 6 bases; junction bases outside the gene matches: 13. Germline assignment: CDR1 MNHNS and CDR2 SASEGT. This CDR3 contains 15 residues. The CDR3 here is CASRVVPGGASEQYF. In DNA form, the CDR3 reads TGTGCCAGCAGAGTCGTTCCGGGGGGGGCCTCCGAGCAGTACTTC.

In the case of this clonotype: This may be a read error: a much more frequent sequence differs by one nucleotide. This chain joins TRBV29-1 and TRBJ2-3, with unresolved D. Trimming took 3 bases from V and 4 from J, leaving 11 bases between them. The CDR3 is made up of 13 amino acids. The germline CDR1 and CDR2 sequences are SQVTM and ANQGSEA. The CDR3 protein is CSVESHSADTQYF. CDR3 sequence (DNA): TGCAGCGTTGAGTCCCACTCCGCAGATACGCAGTATTTT.

In this sample, this clonotype turned up a few times. The chain recombines TRBV7-9 with TRBJ1-1; a weak D match, TRBD1 (6 bases). The CDR3 has 13 residues. Between the trimmed V and J ends, which lost 7 bases and 4 bases, there was a span of 13 bases. Germline V gene data show CDR1 as SEHNR and CDR2 as FQNEAQ (reference sequence). The DNA of the CDR3 is TGTGCCAGCACCTGGACAGTTTCCACTGAAGCTTTCTTT. Encoded protein: CASTWTVSTEAFF.

The V call is TRBV4-2, the J call TRBJ2-7, with D perhaps TRBD1 (5 bases). The V gene's germline CDR1 is LGHNA and CDR2 YNFKEQ. V dropped 0 bases and J dropped 5 bases, with 14 bases sitting between them. This CDR3 contains 15 residues. The CDR3 here is CASSQDPGKGNEQYF. In DNA, the CDR3 is TGTGCCAGCAGCCAAGATCCTGGGAAGGGGAACGAGCAGTACTTC.

V usage is TRBV3-1 and J usage is TRBJ2-3; TRBD2 agrees at 10 bases. The CDR3 consists of 17 residues. Germline values: CDR1 LGHDT, CDR2 YNNKEL (reference sequence). J was trimmed by 5 bases and V by 0 bases; bases with no gene match: 8. In nucleotides, the CDR3 is TGTGCCAGCAGCCAAGACCCGTTTAGCGGGGGGAGAGATACGCAGTATTTT. Translated: CASSQDPFSGGRDTQYF.

J is TRBJ2-6 and V is TRBV12-3 or TRBV12-4; D unclear. This CDR3 has 14 residues. With 6 bases removed from V and 0 bases from J, the gap between germline ends came to 6 bases. The CDR3 coding sequence is TGTGCCAGCAGGGCGGTCTCTGGGGCCAACGTCCTGACTTTC. This translates into CASRAVSGANVLTF.

The rearrangement joins TRBV7-8 to TRBJ2-3; D may be TRBD2 (5 bases). The CDR3 spans 15 residues. Trimming left V 5 bases short and J 0 bases short, with 12 bases between. Germline-derived CDR1 and CDR2 are SGHVS and FQNEAQ. The CDR3 loop is CASSRTGTSTDTQYF. Written as DNA, the CDR3 is TGTGCCAGCAGCCGGACTGGCACTAGCACAGATACGCAGTATTTT.

The V call is TRBV7-9, the J call TRBJ2-1, with D perhaps TRBD2 (7 bases). This CDR3 has 15 residues. The V end was cut by 5 bases, the J end by 8 bases, with 19 bases between. Germline-derived CDR1 and CDR2 are SEHNR and FQNEAQ (reference sequence). CDR3 amino acids: CASSPTWGGGYEQFF. In DNA, the CDR3 is TGTGCCAGCAGCCCTACTTGGGGGGGCGGGTATGAGCAGTTCTTC.

The chain couples TRBV7-2 to TRBJ2-7; 7 nucleotides line up with TRBD1. Unmatched junction bases numbered 9, after V lost 1 base and J lost 0 bases. The germline V gene encodes CDR1 SGHTA and CDR2 FQGNSA. This CDR3 region has 17 residues. CDR3 loop: CASSLGSGGFASYEQYF. The CDR3 DNA follows: TGTGCCAGCAGCTTAGGGTCAGGGGGATTTGCCTCCTACGAGCAGTACTTC.

V is TRBV27 and J is TRBJ2-6; D not certain. This CDR3 comprises 15 residues. V was shortened by 3 bases and J by 4 bases, with 10 bases between the two germline ends. Germline V gene lookup returns CDR1 MNHEY and CDR2 SMNVEV (reference sequence). CDR3 coding DNA: TGTGCCAGCAGTTTGACGGTTAAGGGGGCCAACGTCCTGACTTTC. Amino acid sequence: CASSLTVKGANVLTF.

The sample holds a few counts of this clonotype. The chain recombines TRBV12-3 or TRBV12-4 with TRBJ2-1; the match to TRBD2 covers 10 bases. This CDR3 has 18 residues. Unmatched junction bases numbered 11, after V lost 6 bases and J lost 0 bases. The CDR3 sequence: CASRERGGGISSYNEQFF. The CDR3 DNA is TGTGCCAGCAGGGAGCGGGGGGGCGGAATAAGCTCCTACAATGAGCAGTTCTTC.

This CDR3 is CSASRGTSLGYTF. The DNA for the CDR3 is TGCAGTGCTAGCAGGGGAACTTCTCTCGGCTACACCTTC. The chain uses TRBV20-1 and TRBJ1-2; D is perhaps TRBD1 (6 bases). The germline CDR1 and CDR2 sequences are DFQATT and SNEGSKA (reference sequence). V lost 3 bases to trimming and J lost 8 bases, with 16 bases between them. This CDR3 has 13 residues.

This clonotype has only a few counts. The genes are TRBV7-3 and TRBJ2-3, with 10 bases aligning to TRBD2. Germline lookup yields CDR1 SGHTA and CDR2 FQGTGA. CDR3 length: 16 amino acids. The V and J ends lost 5 bases and 4 bases, in that order; junction bases with no gene match: 9. The CDR3 reads CASSPGPSGGADTQYF. CDR3 coding DNA: TGTGCCAGCAGCCCCGGCCCCAGCGGGGGGGCAGATACGCAGTATTTT.

V and J are TRBV29-1 and TRBJ2-1, with a tentative D call TRBD1 (6 bases). The CDR3 has 12 amino acids. V lost 7 bases to trimming and J lost 4 bases, with 11 bases between them. In germline, CDR1 is SQVTM, CDR2 ANQGSEA. CDR3 coding DNA: TGCAGCGCCAGGACAGAATACAATGAGCAGTTCTTC. This encodes CSARTEYNEQFF.

This clonotype showed up just a few times. The gene calls are TRBV20-1 and TRBJ2-1; D not certain. The CDR3 totals 16 residues. The germline CDR1 and CDR2 sequences are DFQATT and SNEGSKA (reference sequence). The V end was cut by 0 bases, the J end by 2 bases, with 14 bases between. As DNA, the CDR3 is TGCAGTGCTAGAGATGATCTCGGGTATACCTACAATGAGCAGTTCTTC. It specifies CSARDDLGYTYNEQFF.

This clonotype was counted between two and nine times. The chain has TRBV20-1 and TRBJ2-2, with 11 bases lining up with TRBD2. In germline, CDR1 is DFQATT, CDR2 SNEGSKA (reference sequence). The CDR3 runs 14 residues. V lost 5 bases to trimming and J lost 1 base; unmatched junction nucleotides: 0. The CDR3 sequence is CSAGLAGNTGELFF. The CDR3 DNA is TGCAGTGCTGGACTAGCGGGGAACACCGGGGAGCTGTTTTTT.

The DNA of the CDR3 is TGCAGTGCTAGGAGGACAGAGATGAACACTGAAGCTTTCTTT. This encodes CSARRTEMNTEAFF. V and J are TRBV20-1 and TRBJ1-1, with D tentatively TRBD1 (6 bases). V shed 3 bases and J shed 0 bases, with 11 bases lying between them. The CDR3 loop spans 14 amino acids. Germline values: CDR1 DFQATT, CDR2 SNEGSKA (reference sequence).

This chain joins TRBV20-1 and TRBJ2-1; D uncertain. V lost 4 bases and J 1 base, leaving 17 bases between the germline ends. This CDR3 contains 16 residues. Germline CDR1 and CDR2: DFQATT and SNEGSKA (reference sequence). CDR3 sequence: CSAIPPDSRSYNEQFF. DNA of the CDR3: TGCAGTGCTATCCCACCTGATAGCCGTTCCTACAATGAGCAGTTCTTC.

V usage is TRBV5-1 and J usage is TRBJ2-5; a possible D gene is TRBD1 (5 bases). Germline-derived CDR1 and CDR2 are SGHRS and YFSETQ. There are 14 residues in the CDR3. V lost 3 bases, J lost 1 base, and 10 bases lay in between. The CDR3 DNA is TGCGCCAGCAGCTATACAGGCTCCCAAGAGACCCAGTACTTC. Its protein is CASSYTGSQETQYF.

This clonotype was observed many times. This chain uses TRBV6-5 with TRBJ2-7, with a tentative D call TRBD2 (5 bases). Germline CDR1 is MNHEY and CDR2 is SVGAGI. The CDR3 covers 14 residues. Trimming took off 6 bases at V and 2 bases at J, with 14 bases between the two ends. The CDR3 spells CASRRTLRAYEQYF. The CDR3 coding sequence is TGTGCCAGCAGACGGACTTTACGGGCCTACGAGCAGTACTTC.